The 6 T cell receptor beta chains given below trace back to one sample, sequenced in a study of T-cell memory formation after mild COVID-19. Via MiXCR, TCRdb re-called the 5' RACE reads, giving one row per CDR3 protein. The sample contains more than 150,000 distinct CDR3 sequences, less than 20% of which appear only once. Material for sequencing was PBMCs or a T cell subset sorted from them (not recorded which). These receptors came from a man younger than 35 who had mild COVID-19 (a few samples of this study predate the infection). Cell type and time point are not known.

The chain combines TRBV20-1 with TRBJ2-3; D possibly uses TRBD1 or TRBD2 (6 bases each). Germline CDR1 reads DFQATT; CDR2 reads SNEGSKA (reference sequence). This CDR3 is built from 15 residues. Trimming stripped 0 bases from V and 5 bases from J, with 15 bases between. This chain's CDR3 is CSARDPRGPGDTQYF. In DNA form, the CDR3 reads TGCAGTGCTAGAGATCCCCGGGGGCCGGGAGATACGCAGTATTTT.

V is TRBV29-1 and J is TRBJ2-3; perhaps TRBD1 as D (6 bases). Germline V lookup: CDR1 SQVTM, CDR2 ANQGSEA. Trimming pared 4 bases from V and 0 bases from J, leaving 14 bases between. The CDR3 length is 15 residues. The CDR3 sequence: CSVVPRGGSTDTQYF. The DNA of the CDR3 is TGCAGCGTTGTCCCCCGAGGGGGAAGCACAGATACGCAGTATTTT.

The chain combines TRBV27 with TRBJ1-5; TRBD1 aligns across 8 bases. The length of the CDR3 is 17 residues. After removal of 4 bases from V and 0 bases from J, the junction contained 8 bases not matched to a gene. Per germline, CDR1 MNHEY and CDR2 SMNVEV (reference sequence). CDR3 bases: TGTGCCAGCAGTTGGAACGACAGGGGCCATAGCAATCAGCCCCAGCATTTT. Translation: CASSWNDRGHSNQPQHF.

This chain uses TRBV2 with TRBJ2-7, with D possibly being TRBD2 (6 bases). CDR1 and CDR2 from the germline V gene are SNHLY and FYNNEI. V was shortened by 6 bases and J by 3 bases, with 9 bases between the two germline ends. The CDR3 totals 12 residues. The CDR3 sequence: CASSGGGYEQYV. In DNA form, the CDR3 reads TGTGCCAGCAGCGGGGGAGGCTACGAGCAGTACGTC.

This rearrangement joins TRBV7-2 to TRBJ2-1; 7 nucleotides align to TRBD2. There are 16 residues in the CDR3. CDR1 is SGHTA and CDR2 is FQGNSA in the germline V gene. V was clipped by 2 bases and J by 7 bases; unmatched bases: 11. This CDR3 reads CASSLSSGAGGNEQFF. CDR3 coding DNA: TGTGCCAGCAGCTTATCGTCCGGGGCCGGGGGGAATGAGCAGTTCTTC.

This chain joins TRBV20-1 and TRBJ2-7; TRBD1 agrees at 12 bases. The J segment lost 3 bases and the V segment lost 5 bases, leaving 8 bases of the junction unmatched. Looked up from germline, CDR1 is DFQATT and CDR2 is SNEGSKA (reference sequence). The CDR3 contains 15 residues. CDR3 sequence reads: CSAAPGQGANYEQYF. CDR3 DNA: TGCAGTGCTGCGCCGGGACAGGGGGCCAACTACGAGCAGTACTTC.